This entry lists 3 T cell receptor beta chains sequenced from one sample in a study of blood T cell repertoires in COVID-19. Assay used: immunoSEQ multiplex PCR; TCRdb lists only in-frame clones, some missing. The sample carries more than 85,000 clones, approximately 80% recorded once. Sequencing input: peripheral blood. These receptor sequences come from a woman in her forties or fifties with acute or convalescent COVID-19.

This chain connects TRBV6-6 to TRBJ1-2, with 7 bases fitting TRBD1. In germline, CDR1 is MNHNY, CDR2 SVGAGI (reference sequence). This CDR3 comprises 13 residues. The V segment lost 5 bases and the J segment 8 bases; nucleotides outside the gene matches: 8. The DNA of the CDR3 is TGTGCCAGCAGTGCCACAGGGGTAGGCGGCTACACCTTC. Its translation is CASSATGVGGYTF.

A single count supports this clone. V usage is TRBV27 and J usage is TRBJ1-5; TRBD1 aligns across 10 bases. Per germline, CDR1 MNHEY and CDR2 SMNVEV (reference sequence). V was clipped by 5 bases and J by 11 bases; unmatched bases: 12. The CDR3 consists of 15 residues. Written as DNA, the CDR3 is TGTGCCAGCAGTCCGAGGGACAGGGGAAACAGGGCCCAGCATTTT. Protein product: CASSPRDRGNRAQHF.

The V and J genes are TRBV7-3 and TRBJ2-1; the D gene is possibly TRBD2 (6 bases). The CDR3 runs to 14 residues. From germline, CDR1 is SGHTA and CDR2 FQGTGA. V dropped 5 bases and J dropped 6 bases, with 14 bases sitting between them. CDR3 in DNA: TGTGCCAGCAGCAAAGGGAGGACATCCAATGAGCAGTTCTTC. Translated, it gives CASSKGRTSNEQFF.